The 8 T cell receptor beta chains reported below all come from one sample, sequenced in a study of control samples from healthy donors and cancer patients. Only in-frame clones appear in the TCRdb table, and some are missing; sequencing was by immunoSEQ multiplex PCR. The sample has around 150,000 clones, 88% seen once; the top ten hold less than 2%. Sequences were obtained from blood. These receptor sequences come from a young man in good health.

The V call is TRBV19, the J call TRBJ1-2, with a weak D call TRBD1 (5 bases). This CDR3 has 12 amino acids. Germline CDR1 is LNHDA and CDR2 is SQIVND (reference sequence). The V gene lost 3 bases and the J gene lost 7 bases, with 9 bases spanning the gap. CDR3 DNA: TGTGCCAGTAGTATTCAGGGAGGTGGCTACACCTTC. Amino acid sequence: CASSIQGGGYTF.

The chain uses TRBV27 and TRBJ2-1; perhaps TRBD1 as D (5 bases). V was shortened by 5 bases and J by 7 bases, with 24 bases between the two germline ends. The germline V gene encodes CDR1 MNHEY and CDR2 SMNVEV (reference sequence). The CDR3 is 17 residues long. CDR3 in DNA: TGTGCCAGCAGTCGCCCCCAACAGGAGCCTCTCCGAAATGAGCAGTTCTTC. This encodes CASSRPQQEPLRNEQFF.

The rearrangement links TRBV7-3 to TRBJ2-3; possibly TRBD2 for D (6 bases). The V gene lost 8 bases and the J gene lost 0 bases, with 15 bases spanning the gap. The CDR3 sequence is 15 residues long. Germline V gene lookup returns CDR1 SGHTA and CDR2 FQGTGA. CDR3 in amino acids: CASLPRERSTDTQYF. The CDR3 bases are TGTGCCAGCCTCCCTCGGGAGCGGAGCACAGATACGCAGTATTTT.

The chain carries TRBV5-1 and TRBJ1-4; D might be TRBD1 (5 bases). With 5 bases removed from V and 6 bases from J, the gap between germline ends came to 14 bases. The length of the CDR3 is 14 residues. Germline lookup yields CDR1 SGHRS and CDR2 YFSETQ. The CDR3 sequence: CASSQDSYYEKLFF. The CDR3 region has the DNA TGCGCCAGCAGTCAAGACAGCTATTATGAAAAACTGTTTTTT.

The chain couples TRBV9 to TRBJ1-1; TRBD1 might be the D (5 bases). Trimming took 3 bases from V and 0 from J, leaving 9 bases between them. This CDR3 has 14 amino acids. Germline loops: CDR1 SGDLS, CDR2 YYNGEE. CDR3 residues: CASSARVMNTEAFF. The CDR3 nucleotides are TGTGCCAGCAGCGCCAGGGTCATGAACACTGAAGCTTTCTTT.

V and J are TRBV5-6 and TRBJ2-5, with 7 bases fitting TRBD1. J was trimmed by 2 bases and V by 4 bases; bases with no gene match: 5. This CDR3 comprises 14 residues. Germline-derived CDR1 and CDR2 are SGHDT and YYEEEE. In nucleotides, the CDR3 is TGTGCCAGCAGCGTCCGGGACAGACAAGAGACCCAGTACTTC. Its protein is CASSVRDRQETQYF.

This sequence joins TRBV5-5 and TRBJ2-3; a weak D match, TRBD2 (6 bases). V was clipped by 0 bases and J by 6 bases, with 11 bases between them. The CDR3 sequence is 14 residues long. In germline, CDR1 is SGHKS, CDR2 YYEKEE (reference sequence). CDR3 nucleotide sequence: TGTGCCAGCAGCTTGGAGTCTAGCGAGGATACGCAGTATTTT. Protein: CASSLESSEDTQYF.

This clone appeared a few times. This chain connects TRBV7-9 to TRBJ2-7; D not certain. V lost 1 base and J lost 9, with 13 bases in between. The germline CDR1 and CDR2 sequences are SEHNR and FQNEAQ (reference sequence). The CDR3 has 13 amino acids. CDR3 sequence (DNA): TGTGCCAGCAGCTTAGGGGTAGTAACCGGGCAGTACTTC. Translation gives CASSLGVVTGQYF.